The 10 T cell receptor beta chains presented below share a single source sample, sequenced in a study of CD8 T cells in ankylosing spondylitis. Notes on the study in general: About 8 highly homologous variants made up a TCR beta motif that seemed to typify ankylosing spondylitis blood.

TCRdb ran MiXCR on the 5' RACE reads and lists one entry per CDR3 protein. Among about 700,000 distinct CDR3 sequences listed, around 17% were seen once. No cognate antigen is known for these TCRs. What was sequenced was blood, either unsorted or a sorted T cell fraction (not recorded which). The receptors come from a male donor with ankylosing spondylitis.

The chain combines TRBV9 with TRBJ1-1; TRBD1 matches at 12 bases. Germline values: CDR1 SGDLS, CDR2 YYNGEE. V gave up 3 bases and J gave up 5 bases; unmatched junction bases: 5. The CDR3 is 15 amino acids. The CDR3 spells CASSDRDRGQTEAFF. The CDR3 DNA is TGTGCCAGCAGCGACCGGGACAGGGGGCAGACTGAAGCTTTCTTT.

This clonotype was recorded once. This chain uses TRBV7-9 with TRBJ2-5; D is ambiguous. Per the germline V gene, CDR1 is SEHNR and CDR2 is FQNEAQ (reference sequence). Deletions cut 0 bases from V and 7 bases from J, with 12 bases between. The CDR3 consists of 14 residues. The CDR3 DNA is TGTGCCAGCAGCTTAGCCACAGCTCTAGGGACCCAGTACTTC. Protein product: CASSLATALGTQYF.

The J gene is TRBJ2-2, the V gene TRBV7-8; TRBD1 matches at 7 bases. Germline CDR1 and CDR2: SGHVS and FQNEAQ. The junction had 14 bases not matched to a gene; V was cut back by 3 bases and J by 4 bases. CDR3 length equals 18 residues. The CDR3 here is CASSFSYRPGQSTGELFF. As DNA, the CDR3 is TGTGCCAGCAGCTTTTCATACAGACCGGGACAGTCCACCGGGGAGCTGTTTTTT.

This clonotype was picked up a small number of times. The V and J genes are TRBV7-9 and TRBJ2-1; no firm D call. Germline V gene lookup returns CDR1 SEHNR and CDR2 FQNEAQ (reference sequence). V lost 3 bases, J lost 2 bases, and 8 bases lay in between. The CDR3 is 14 residues long. CDR3 in DNA: TGTGCCAGCAGCTTTCTCGAAACCTACAATGAGCAGTTCTTC. Protein sequence: CASSFLETYNEQFF.

This clonotype was counted a few times. The chain is built from TRBV7-9 and TRBJ2-1, with D perhaps TRBD1 (8 bases). V lost 5 bases to trimming and J lost 0 bases, with 17 bases between them. Germline CDR1 reads SEHNR; CDR2 reads FQNEAQ (reference sequence). This CDR3 region has 17 residues. For the CDR3, the DNA is TGTGCCAGCAGCCCGGGGGGTGGACAGGGCTCCTACAATGAGCAGTTCTTC. Amino acid sequence: CASSPGGGQGSYNEQFF.

The chain couples TRBV6-2 or TRBV6-3 to TRBJ2-4; 7 nucleotides agree with TRBD1. The CDR3 is made up of 13 amino acids. Looked up from germline, CDR1 is MNHEY and CDR2 is SVGEGT. V gave up 6 bases and J gave up 9 bases; unmatched junction bases: 8. The CDR3 region is CASRLDRAGIQYF. In nucleotides, the CDR3 is TGTGCCAGCAGGTTAGACAGGGCGGGCATTCAGTACTTC.

J is TRBJ2-7 and V is TRBV5-1, with TRBD1 matching over 9 bases. V shed 0 bases, J shed 2 bases, and the junction held 9 bases outside the gene matches. CDR3 length: 17 residues. The germline gives CDR1 SGHRS, CDR2 YFSETQ. The CDR3 nucleotides read TGCGCCAGCAGCTTGGCCCCGGTTGGGACAGGGCCCTACGAGCAGTACTTC. Amino acids: CASSLAPVGTGPYEQYF.

V gene TRBV28 combines with J gene TRBJ2-1; 12 bases map to TRBD2. The CDR3 consists of 16 residues. Germline V gene data show CDR1 as MDHEN and CDR2 as SYDVKM. The V segment lost 1 base and the J segment 7 bases; nucleotides outside the gene matches: 5. Here the CDR3 DNA reads TGTGCCAGCAGTTTATTCGGGACTAGCGGGCGGAATGAGCAGTTCTTC. It is translated as CASSLFGTSGRNEQFF. Together with reference TRBV28 and TRBJ2-1, the CDR3 gives the full variable domain: DVKVTQSSRYLVKRTGEKVFLECVQDMDHENMFWYRQDPGLGLRLIYFSYDVKMKEKGDIPEGYSVSREKKERFSLILESASTNQTSMYLCASSLFGTSGRNEQFFGPGTRLTVL.

The table lists this clonotype with a few counts. The gene calls are TRBV5-1 and TRBJ2-2; D is unclear. The germline V gene has CDR1 SGHRS and CDR2 YFSETQ. Trimming pared 4 bases from V and 1 base from J, leaving 11 bases between. The CDR3 totals 15 residues. The CDR3 DNA is TGCGCCAGCAGCCAGGACGGAAGGAACACCGGGGAGCTGTTTTTT. Translating it yields CASSQDGRNTGELFF.

The chain links TRBV20-1 to TRBJ2-7, with D possibly TRBD1 on 6 matching bases. The germline V gene encodes CDR1 DFQATT and CDR2 SNEGSKA (reference sequence). CDR3 length: 13 amino acids. Trimming pared 0 bases from V and 2 bases from J, leaving 8 bases between. This CDR3 is CSAREQGPYEQYF. The CDR3 DNA sequence: TGCAGTGCTAGAGAACAGGGCCCCTACGAGCAGTACTTC.